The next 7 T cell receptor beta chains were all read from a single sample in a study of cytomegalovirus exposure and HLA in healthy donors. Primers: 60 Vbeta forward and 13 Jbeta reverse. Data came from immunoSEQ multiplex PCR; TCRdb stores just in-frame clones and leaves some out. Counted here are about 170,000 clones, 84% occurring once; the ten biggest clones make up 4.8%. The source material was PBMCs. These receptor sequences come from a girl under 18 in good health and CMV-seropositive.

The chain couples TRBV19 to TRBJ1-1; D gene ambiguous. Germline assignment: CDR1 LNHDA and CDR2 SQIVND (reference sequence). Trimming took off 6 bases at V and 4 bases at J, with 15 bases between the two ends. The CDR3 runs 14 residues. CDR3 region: CASRVKISVTEAFF. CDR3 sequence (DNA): TGTGCCAGTAGGGTGAAGATATCGGTCACTGAAGCTTTCTTT.

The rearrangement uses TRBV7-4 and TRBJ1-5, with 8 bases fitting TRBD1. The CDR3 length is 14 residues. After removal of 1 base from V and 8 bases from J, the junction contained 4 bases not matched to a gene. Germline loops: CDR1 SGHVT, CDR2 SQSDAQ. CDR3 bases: TGTGCCAGCAGCTTAGGGACAGGGCGAGAGCCCCAGCATTTT. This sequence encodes CASSLGTGREPQHF.

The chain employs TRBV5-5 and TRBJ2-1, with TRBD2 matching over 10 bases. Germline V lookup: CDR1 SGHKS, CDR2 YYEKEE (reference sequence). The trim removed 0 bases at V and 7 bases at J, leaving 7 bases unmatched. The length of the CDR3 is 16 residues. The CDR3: CASSLAPSGGINEQFF. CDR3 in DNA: TGTGCCAGCAGCTTGGCGCCTAGCGGGGGTATTAATGAGCAGTTCTTC.

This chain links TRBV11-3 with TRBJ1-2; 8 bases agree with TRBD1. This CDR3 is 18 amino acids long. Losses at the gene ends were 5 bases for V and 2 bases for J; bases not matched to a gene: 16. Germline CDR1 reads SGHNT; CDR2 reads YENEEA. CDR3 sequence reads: CASSQYPTLQGENYGYTF. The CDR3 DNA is TGTGCCAGCAGCCAATACCCGACCCTACAGGGGGAGAACTATGGCTACACCTTC. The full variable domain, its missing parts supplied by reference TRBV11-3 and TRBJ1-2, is EAGVVQSPRYKIIEKKQPVAFWCNPISGHNTLYWYLQNLGQGPELLIRYENEEAVDDSQLPKDRFSAERLKGVDSTLKIQPAELGDSAVYLCASSQYPTLQGENYGYTFGSGTRLTVV.

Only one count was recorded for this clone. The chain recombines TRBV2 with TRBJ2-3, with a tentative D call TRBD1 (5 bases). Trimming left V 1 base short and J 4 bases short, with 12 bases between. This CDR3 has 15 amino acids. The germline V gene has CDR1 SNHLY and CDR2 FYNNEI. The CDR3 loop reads CASSEVPAGPDTQYF. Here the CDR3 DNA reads TGTGCCAGCAGTGAAGTACCGGCAGGGCCAGATACGCAGTATTTT. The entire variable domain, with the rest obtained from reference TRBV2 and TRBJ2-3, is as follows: EPEVTQTPSHQVTQMGQEVILRCVPISNHLYFYWYRQILGQKVEFLVSFYNNEISEKSEIFDDQFSVERPDGSNFTLKIRSTKLEDSAMYFCASSEVPAGPDTQYFGPGTRLTVL.

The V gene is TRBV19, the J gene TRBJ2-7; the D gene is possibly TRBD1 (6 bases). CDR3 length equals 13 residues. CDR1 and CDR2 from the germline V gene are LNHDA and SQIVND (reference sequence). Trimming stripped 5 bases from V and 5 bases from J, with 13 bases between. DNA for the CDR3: TGTGCCAGTAGTGGGACATTTCAAGACGAGCAGTACTTC. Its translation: CASSGTFQDEQYF. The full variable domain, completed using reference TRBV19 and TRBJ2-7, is DGGITQSPKYLFRKEGQNVTLSCEQNLNHDAMYWYRQDPGQGLRLIYYSQIVNDFQKGDIAEGYSVSREKKESFPLTVTSAQKNPTAFYLCASSGTFQDEQYFGPGTRLTVT.

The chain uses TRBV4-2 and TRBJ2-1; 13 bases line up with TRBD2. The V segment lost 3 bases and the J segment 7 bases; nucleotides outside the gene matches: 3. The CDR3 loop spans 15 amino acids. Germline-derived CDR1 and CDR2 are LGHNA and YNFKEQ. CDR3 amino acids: CASSQVGLAGNEQFF. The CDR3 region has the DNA TGTGCCAGCAGCCAGGTGGGACTAGCGGGGAATGAGCAGTTCTTC.